This record looks at one TCR beta chain sequence and its context. The repertoire was sequenced with immunoSEQ multiplex PCR; TCRdb's copy has only in-frame clones and lacks some. The sample contains about 180,000 clones, 82% of which appear only once. These data come from a study of blood T cell repertoires in COVID-19. This clonotype was sampled from an elderly woman with active or convalescent COVID-19. Sequenced: peripheral blood.

CDR3 sequence: CASSGAGRNQPQHF. The CDR3 DNA sequence: TGTGCCAGTAGTGGGGCTGGTCGCAATCAGCCCCAGCATTTT. The rearrangement joins TRBV19 to TRBJ1-5, with D perhaps matching TRBD1 (5 bases). The CDR3 extends over 14 amino acids. Germline lookup yields CDR1 LNHDA and CDR2 SQIVND (reference sequence). V was cut by 5 bases and J by 2 bases, with 10 bases left in between.